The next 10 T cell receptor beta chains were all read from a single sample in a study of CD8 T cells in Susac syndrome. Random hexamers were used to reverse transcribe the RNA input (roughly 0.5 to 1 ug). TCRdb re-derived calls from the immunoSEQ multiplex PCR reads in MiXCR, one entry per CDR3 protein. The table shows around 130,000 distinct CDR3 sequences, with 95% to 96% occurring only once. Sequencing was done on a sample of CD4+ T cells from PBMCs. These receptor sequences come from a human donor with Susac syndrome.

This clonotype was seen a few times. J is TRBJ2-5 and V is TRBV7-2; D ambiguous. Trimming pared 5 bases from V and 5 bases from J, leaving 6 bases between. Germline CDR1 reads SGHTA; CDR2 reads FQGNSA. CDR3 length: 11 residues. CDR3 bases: TGTGCCAGCAGCCACGGGGAGACCCAGTACTTC. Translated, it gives CASSHGETQYF.

The CDR3, as DNA: TGCAGCGTTGAGGAGCCCCGGGGGAATGAGCAGTTCTTC. It encodes CSVEEPRGNEQFF. The rearrangement uses TRBV29-1 and TRBJ2-1, with a tentative D call TRBD2 (6 bases). The CDR3 sequence is 13 residues long. The V gene lost 3 bases and the J gene lost 7 bases, with 13 bases spanning the gap. Germline-derived CDR1 and CDR2 are SQVTM and ANQGSEA.

In nucleotides, the CDR3 is TGTGCCAGCAGTGCAGGCAGGGGGAGTGAAAAACTGTTTTTT. It encodes CASSAGRGSEKLFF. The rearrangement uses TRBV25-1 and TRBJ1-4; 7 positions match TRBD1. The germline gives CDR1 MGHDK, CDR2 SYGVNS. The CDR3 loop spans 14 amino acids. V gave up 4 bases and J gave up 7 bases; unmatched junction bases: 6. Variable domain in full (rest from reference TRBV25-1 and TRBJ1-4): EADIYQTPRYLVIGTGKKITLECSQTMGHDKMYWYQQDPGMELHLIHYSYGVNSTEKGDLSSESTVSRIRTEHFPLTLESARPSHTSQYLCASSAGRGSEKLFFGSGTQLSVL.

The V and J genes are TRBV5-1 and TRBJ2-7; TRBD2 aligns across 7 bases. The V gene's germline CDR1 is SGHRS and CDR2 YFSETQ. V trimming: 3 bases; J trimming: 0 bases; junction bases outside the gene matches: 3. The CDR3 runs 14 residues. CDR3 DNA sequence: TGCGCCAGCAGCTGGGGGGGGAGCTCCTACGAGCAGTACTTC. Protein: CASSWGGSSYEQYF.

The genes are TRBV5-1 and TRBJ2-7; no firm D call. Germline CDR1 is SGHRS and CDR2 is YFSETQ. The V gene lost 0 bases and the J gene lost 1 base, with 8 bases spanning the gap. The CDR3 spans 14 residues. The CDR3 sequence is CASSLALQSYEQYF. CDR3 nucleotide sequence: TGCGCCAGCAGCTTGGCACTACAGTCCTACGAGCAGTACTTC.

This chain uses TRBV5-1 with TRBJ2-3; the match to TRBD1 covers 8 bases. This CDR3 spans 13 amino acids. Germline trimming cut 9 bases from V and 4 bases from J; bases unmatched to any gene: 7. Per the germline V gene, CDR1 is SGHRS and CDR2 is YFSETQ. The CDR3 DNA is TGCGCCACCGGGACAGGTGGGGCAGATACGCAGTATTTT. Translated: CATGTGGADTQYF.

The CDR3 sequence: CASSGGGAYQPQHF. The CDR3 region has the DNA TGTGCCAGCAGTGGTGGAGGGGCATATCAGCCCCAGCATTTT. This rearrangement joins TRBV6-2 or TRBV6-3 to TRBJ1-5; D might be TRBD1 (5 bases). The V gene's germline CDR1 is MNHEY and CDR2 SVGEGT. V lost 5 bases, J lost 5 bases, and 13 bases lay in between. This CDR3 is 14 amino acids long.

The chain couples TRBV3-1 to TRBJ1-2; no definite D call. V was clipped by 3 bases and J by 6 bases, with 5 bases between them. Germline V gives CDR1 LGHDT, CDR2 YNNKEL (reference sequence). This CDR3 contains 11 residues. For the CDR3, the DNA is TGTGCCAGCAGCCAGGTGGATGGCTACACCTTC. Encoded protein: CASSQVDGYTF.

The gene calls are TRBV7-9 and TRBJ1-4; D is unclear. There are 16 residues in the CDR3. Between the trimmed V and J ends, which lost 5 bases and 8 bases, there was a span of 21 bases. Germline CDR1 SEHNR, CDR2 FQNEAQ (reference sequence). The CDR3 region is CASSPLSGRFGEKLFF. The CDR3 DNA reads TGTGCCAGCAGCCCCCTTAGCGGAAGGTTCGGAGAAAAACTGTTTTTT.

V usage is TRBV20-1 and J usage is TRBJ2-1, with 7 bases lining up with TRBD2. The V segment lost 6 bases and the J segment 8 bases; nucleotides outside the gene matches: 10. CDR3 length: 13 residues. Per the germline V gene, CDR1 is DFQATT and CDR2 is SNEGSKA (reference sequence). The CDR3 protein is CSASGAGAYEQFF. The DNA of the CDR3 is TGCAGTGCATCAGGCGCGGGAGCCTATGAGCAGTTCTTC.